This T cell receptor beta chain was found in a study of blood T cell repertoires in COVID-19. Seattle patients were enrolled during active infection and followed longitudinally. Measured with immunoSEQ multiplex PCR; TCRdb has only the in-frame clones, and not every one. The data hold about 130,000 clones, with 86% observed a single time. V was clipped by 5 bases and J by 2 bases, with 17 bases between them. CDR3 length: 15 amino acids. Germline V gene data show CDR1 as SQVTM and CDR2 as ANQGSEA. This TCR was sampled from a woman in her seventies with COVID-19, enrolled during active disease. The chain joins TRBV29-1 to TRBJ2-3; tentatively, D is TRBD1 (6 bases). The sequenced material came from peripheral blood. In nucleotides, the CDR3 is TGCAGCGTTCCTGTGGGGGCAGGACACACAGATACGCAGTATTTT. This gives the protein CSVPVGAGHTDTQYF.